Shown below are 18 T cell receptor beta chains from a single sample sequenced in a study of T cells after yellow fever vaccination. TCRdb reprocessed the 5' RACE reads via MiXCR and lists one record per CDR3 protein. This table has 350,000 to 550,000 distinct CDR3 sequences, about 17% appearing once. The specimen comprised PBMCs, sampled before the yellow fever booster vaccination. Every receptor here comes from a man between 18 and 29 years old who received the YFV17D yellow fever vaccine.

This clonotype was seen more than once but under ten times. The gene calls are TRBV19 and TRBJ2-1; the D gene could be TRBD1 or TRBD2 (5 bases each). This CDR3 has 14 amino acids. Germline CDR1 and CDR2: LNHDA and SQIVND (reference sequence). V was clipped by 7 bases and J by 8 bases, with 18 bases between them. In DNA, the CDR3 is TGTGCCAGTATCGATCTCCGACGGGGACATGAGCAGTTCTTC. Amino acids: CASIDLRRGHEQFF.

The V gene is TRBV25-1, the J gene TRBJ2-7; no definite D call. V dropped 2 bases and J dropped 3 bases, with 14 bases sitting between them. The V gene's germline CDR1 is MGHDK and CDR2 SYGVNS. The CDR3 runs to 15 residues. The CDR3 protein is CASSEPRARYYEQYF. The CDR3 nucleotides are TGTGCCAGCAGTGAACCAAGGGCAAGGTACTACGAGCAGTACTTC.

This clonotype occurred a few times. The CDR3 nucleotides are TGTGCCAGCAGCCACCAGGGGACAGGGACCCACGAGCAGTACGTC. It encodes CASSHQGTGTHEQYV. The chain has TRBV7-3 and TRBJ2-7, with TRBD1 identical over 9 bases. V was pared by 5 bases and J by 5 bases, with 10 bases of the junction left unmatched. The CDR3 contains 15 residues. Germline assignment: CDR1 SGHTA and CDR2 FQGTGA.

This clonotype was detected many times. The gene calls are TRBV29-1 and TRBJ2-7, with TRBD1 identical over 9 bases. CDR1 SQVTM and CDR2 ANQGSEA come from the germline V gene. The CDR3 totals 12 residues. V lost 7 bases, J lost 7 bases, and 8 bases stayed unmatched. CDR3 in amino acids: CSAMRQGGEQYF. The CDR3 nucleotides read TGCAGCGCAATGCGACAGGGGGGTGAGCAGTACTTC.

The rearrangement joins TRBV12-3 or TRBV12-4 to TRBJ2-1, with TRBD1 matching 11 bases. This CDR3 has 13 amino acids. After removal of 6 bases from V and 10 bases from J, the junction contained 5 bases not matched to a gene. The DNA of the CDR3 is TGTGCCAGCAGCCGGGACAGGGGGTCCGAGCAGTTCTTC. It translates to CASSRDRGSEQFF.

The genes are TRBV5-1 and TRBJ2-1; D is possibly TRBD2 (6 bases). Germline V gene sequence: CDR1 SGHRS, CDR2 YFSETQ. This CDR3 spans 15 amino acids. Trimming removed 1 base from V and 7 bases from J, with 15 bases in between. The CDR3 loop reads CASSLFGGVLNEQFF. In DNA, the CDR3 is TGCGCCAGCAGCTTGTTTGGAGGGGTGCTGAATGAGCAGTTCTTC.

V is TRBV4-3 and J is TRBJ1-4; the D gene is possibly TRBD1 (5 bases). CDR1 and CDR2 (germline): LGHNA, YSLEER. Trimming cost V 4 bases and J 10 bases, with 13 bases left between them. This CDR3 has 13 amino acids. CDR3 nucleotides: TGCGCCAGCAGCCCCCAGAGGAGGGGAAAACTGTTTTTT. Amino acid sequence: CASSPQRRGKLFF.

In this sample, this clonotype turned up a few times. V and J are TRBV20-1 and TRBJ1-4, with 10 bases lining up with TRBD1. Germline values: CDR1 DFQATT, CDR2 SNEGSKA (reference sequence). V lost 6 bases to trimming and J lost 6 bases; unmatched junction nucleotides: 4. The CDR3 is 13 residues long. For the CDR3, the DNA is TGCAGTGCATCCGGGACAGGGGATGAAAAACTGTTTTTT. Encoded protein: CSASGTGDEKLFF.

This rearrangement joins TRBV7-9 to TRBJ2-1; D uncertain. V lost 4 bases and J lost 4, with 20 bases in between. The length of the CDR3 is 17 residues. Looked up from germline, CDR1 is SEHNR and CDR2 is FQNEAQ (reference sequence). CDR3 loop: CASSSQRSKKIYNEQFF. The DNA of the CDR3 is TGTGCCAGCAGCTCGCAGAGAAGCAAGAAAATATACAATGAGCAGTTCTTC. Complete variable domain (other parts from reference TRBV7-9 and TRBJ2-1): DTGVSQNPRHKITKRGQNVTFRCDPISEHNRLYWYRQTLGQGPEFLTYFQNEAQLEKSRLLSDRFSAERPKGSFSTLEIQRTEQGDSAMYLCASSSQRSKKIYNEQFFGPGTRLTVL.

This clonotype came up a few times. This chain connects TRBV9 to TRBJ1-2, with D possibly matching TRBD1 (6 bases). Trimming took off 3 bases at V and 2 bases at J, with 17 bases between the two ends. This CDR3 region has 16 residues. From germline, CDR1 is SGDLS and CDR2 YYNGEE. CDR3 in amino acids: CASSAEGGAINYGYTF. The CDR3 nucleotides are TGTGCCAGCAGCGCGGAGGGGGGTGCAATAAACTATGGCTACACCTTC.

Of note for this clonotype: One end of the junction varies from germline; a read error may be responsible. The CDR3 here is CSVDVNDGYTF. The CDR3 DNA sequence: TGCAGCGTTGACGTTAACGATGGCTACACCTTC. This chain uses TRBV29-1 with TRBJ1-2; no definite D call. Germline V CDR1 and CDR2: SQVTM, ANQGSEA. The CDR3 runs 11 residues.

CDR3 loop: CSGGPLAGATDTQYF. The CDR3 DNA reads TGCAGCGGGGGTCCACTAGCGGGGGCTACAGATACGCAGTATTTT. The J gene is TRBJ2-3, the V gene TRBV29-1; 11 bases are shared with TRBD2. The CDR3 is 15 residues long. Germline V gene lookup returns CDR1 SQVTM and CDR2 ANQGSEA. The V segment lost 7 bases and the J segment 3 bases; nucleotides outside the gene matches: 9.

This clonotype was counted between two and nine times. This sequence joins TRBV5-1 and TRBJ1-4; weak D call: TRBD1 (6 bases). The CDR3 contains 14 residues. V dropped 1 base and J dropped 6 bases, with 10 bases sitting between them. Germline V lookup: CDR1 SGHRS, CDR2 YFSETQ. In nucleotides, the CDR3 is TGCGCCAGCAGCTTGTGGGACACCGATGAAAAACTGTTTTTT. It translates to CASSLWDTDEKLFF.

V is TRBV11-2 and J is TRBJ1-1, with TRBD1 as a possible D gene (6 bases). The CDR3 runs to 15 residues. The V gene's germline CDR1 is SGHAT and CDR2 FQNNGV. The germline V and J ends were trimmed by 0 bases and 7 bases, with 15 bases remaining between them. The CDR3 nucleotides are TGTGCCAGCAGCTTAGATGGGACACCAATTCTTGAAGCTTTCTTT. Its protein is CASSLDGTPILEAFF.

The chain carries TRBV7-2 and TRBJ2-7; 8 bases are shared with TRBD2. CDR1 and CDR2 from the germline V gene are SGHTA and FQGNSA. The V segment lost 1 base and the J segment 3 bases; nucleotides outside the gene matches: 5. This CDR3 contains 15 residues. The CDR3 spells CASSLVASGRYEQYF. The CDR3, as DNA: TGTGCCAGCAGCTTAGTGGCTAGCGGGCGCTACGAGCAGTACTTC. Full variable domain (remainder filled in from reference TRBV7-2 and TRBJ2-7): GAGVSQSPSNKVTEKGKDVELRCDPISGHTALYWYRQSLGQGLEFLIYFQGNSAPDKSGLPSDRFSAERTGGSVSTLTIQRTQQEDSAVYLCASSLVASGRYEQYFGPGTRLTVT.

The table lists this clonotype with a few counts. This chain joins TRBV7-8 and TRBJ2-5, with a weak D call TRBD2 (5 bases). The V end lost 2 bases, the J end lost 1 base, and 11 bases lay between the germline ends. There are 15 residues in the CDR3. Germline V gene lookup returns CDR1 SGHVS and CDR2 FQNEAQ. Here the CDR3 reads CASSLTWRVQETQYF. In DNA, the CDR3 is TGTGCCAGCAGCTTAACATGGCGGGTCCAAGAGACCCAGTACTTC.

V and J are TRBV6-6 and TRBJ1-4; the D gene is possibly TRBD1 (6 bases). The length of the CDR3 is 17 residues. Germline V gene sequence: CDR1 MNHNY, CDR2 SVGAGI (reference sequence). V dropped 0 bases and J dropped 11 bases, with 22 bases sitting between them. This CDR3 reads CASSYSWEDSIKGKLFF. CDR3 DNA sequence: TGTGCCAGCAGTTACTCTTGGGAGGACAGCATAAAGGGGAAACTGTTTTTT.

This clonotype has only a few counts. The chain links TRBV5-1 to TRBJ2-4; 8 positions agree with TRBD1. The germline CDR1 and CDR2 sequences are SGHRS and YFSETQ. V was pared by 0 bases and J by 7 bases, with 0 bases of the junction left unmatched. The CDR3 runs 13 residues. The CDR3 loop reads CASSLGQGNIQYF. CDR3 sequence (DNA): TGCGCCAGCAGCTTGGGACAGGGGAACATTCAGTACTTC.